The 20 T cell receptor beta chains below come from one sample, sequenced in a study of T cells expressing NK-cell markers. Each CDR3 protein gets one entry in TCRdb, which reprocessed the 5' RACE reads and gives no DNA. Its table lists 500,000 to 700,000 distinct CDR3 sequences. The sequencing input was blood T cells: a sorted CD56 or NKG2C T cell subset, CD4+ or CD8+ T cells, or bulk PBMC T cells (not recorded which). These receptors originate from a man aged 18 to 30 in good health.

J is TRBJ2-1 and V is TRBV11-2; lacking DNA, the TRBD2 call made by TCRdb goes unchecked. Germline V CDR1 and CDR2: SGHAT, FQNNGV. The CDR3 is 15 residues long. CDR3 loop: CASSSRAVGGNEQFF.

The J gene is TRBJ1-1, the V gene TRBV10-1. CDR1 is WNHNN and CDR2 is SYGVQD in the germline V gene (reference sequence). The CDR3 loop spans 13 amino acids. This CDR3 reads CASSETRRTEAFF.

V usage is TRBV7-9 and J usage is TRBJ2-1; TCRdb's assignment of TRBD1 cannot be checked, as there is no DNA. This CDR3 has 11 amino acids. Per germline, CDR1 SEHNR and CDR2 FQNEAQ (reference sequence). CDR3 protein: CASSSSGEWFF.

The CDR3 reads CASSPDRGASSGANVLTF. The V gene is TRBV6-1, the J gene TRBJ2-6; the TCRdb D gene call, TRBD1, has no DNA to confirm it. The CDR3 contains 18 residues. The germline CDR1 and CDR2 sequences are MNHNS and SASEGT.

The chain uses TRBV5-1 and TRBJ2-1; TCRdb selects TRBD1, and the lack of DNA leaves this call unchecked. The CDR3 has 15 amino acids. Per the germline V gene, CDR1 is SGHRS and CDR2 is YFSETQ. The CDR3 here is CASSKGTGGSNEQFF.

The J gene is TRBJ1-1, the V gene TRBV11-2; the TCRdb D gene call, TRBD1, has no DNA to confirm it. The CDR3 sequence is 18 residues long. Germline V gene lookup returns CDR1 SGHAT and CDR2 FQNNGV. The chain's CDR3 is CASSLVSGPGTGATEAFF.

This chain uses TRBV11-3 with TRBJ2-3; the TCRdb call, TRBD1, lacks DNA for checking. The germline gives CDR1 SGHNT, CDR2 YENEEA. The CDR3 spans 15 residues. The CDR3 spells CASSAGTEERDTQYF.

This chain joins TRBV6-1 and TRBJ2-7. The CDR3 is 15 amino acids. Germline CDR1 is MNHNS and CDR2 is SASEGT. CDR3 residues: CASSRTVRAHYEQYF.

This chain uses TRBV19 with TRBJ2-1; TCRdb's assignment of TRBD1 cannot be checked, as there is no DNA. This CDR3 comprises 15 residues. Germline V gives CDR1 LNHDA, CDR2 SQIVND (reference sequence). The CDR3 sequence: CASSITGPRGDEQFF.

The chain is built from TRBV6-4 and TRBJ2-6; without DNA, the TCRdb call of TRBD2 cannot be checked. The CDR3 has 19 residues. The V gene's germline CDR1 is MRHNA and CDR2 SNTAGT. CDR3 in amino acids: CASTKRGGGLSSGANVLTF.

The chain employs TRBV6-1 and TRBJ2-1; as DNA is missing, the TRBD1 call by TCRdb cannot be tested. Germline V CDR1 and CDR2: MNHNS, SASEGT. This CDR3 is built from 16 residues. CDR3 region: CASSQQGLGGYNEQFF.

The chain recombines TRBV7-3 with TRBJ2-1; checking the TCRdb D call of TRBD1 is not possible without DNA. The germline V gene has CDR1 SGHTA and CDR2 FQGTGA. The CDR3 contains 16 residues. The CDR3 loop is CASSLLGQGVYNEQFF.

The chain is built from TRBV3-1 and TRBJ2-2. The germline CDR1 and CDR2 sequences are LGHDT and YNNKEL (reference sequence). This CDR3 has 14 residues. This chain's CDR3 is CASSHLRNTGELFF.

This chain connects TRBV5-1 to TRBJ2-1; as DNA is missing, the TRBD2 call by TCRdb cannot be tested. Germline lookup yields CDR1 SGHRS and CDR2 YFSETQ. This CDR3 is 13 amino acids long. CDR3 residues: CASSSGIMDEQFF.

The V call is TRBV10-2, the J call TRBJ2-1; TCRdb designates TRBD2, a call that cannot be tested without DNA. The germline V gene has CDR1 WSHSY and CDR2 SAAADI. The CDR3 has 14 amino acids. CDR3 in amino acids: CASSGLAGGPEQFF.

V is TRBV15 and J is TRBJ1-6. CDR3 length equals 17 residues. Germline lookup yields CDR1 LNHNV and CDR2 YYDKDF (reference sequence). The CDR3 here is CATSRLTGSSYNSPLHF.

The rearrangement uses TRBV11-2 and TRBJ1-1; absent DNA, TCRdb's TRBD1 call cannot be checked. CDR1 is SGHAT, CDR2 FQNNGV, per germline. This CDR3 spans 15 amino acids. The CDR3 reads CASSSLRGPGTEAFF. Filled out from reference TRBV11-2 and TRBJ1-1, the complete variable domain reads EAGVAQSPRYKIIEKRQSVAFWCNPISGHATLYWYQQILGQGPKLLIQFQNNGVVDDSQLPKDRFSAERLKGVDSTLKIQPAKLEDSAVYLCASSSLRGPGTEAFFGQGTRLTVV.

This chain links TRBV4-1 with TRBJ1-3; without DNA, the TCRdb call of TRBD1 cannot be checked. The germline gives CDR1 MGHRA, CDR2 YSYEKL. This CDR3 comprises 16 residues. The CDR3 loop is CASSQGGTASGNTIYF.

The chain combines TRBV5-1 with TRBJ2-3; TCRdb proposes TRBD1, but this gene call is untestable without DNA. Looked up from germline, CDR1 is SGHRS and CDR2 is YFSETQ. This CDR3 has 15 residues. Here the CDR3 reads CASSLTGLITDTQYF.

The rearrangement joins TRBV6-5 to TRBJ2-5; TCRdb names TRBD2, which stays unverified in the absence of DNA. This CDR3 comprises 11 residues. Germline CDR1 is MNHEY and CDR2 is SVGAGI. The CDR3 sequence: CASSSGQAQYF.